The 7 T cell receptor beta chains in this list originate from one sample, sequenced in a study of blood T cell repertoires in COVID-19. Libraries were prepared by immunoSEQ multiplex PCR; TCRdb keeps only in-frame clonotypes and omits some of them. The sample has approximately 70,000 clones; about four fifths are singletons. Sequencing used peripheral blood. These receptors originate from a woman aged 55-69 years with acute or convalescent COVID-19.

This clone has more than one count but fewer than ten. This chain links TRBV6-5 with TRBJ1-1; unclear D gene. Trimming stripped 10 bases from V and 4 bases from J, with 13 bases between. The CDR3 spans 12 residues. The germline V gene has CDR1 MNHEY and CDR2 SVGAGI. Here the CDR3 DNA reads TGTGCCACCCTCAAGGGAGCCACTGAAGCTTTCTTT. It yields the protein CATLKGATEAFF.

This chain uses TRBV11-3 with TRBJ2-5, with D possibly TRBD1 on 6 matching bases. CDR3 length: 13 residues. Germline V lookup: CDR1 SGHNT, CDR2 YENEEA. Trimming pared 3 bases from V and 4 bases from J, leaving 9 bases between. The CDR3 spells CASSFEQGETQYF. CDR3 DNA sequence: TGTGCCAGCAGCTTTGAACAGGGAGAGACCCAGTACTTC. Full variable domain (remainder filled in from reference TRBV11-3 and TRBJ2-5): EAGVVQSPRYKIIEKKQPVAFWCNPISGHNTLYWYLQNLGQGPELLIRYENEEAVDDSQLPKDRFSAERLKGVDSTLKIQPAELGDSAVYLCASSFEQGETQYFGPGTRLLVL.

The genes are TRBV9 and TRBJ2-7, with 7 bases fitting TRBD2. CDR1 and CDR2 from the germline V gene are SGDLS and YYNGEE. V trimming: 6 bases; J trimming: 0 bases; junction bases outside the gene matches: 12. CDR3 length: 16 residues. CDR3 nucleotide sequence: TGTGCCAGCAAGGAAGAGGGAGGGAGGGGCTCCTACGAGCAGTACTTC. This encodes CASKEEGGRGSYEQYF.

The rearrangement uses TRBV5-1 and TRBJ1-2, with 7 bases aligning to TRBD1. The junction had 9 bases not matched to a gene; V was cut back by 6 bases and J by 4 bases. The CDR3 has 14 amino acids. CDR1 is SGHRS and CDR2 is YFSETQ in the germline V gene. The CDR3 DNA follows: TGCGCCAGCATTGGGACAGCCCTTGTCTATGGCTACACCTTC. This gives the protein CASIGTALVYGYTF.

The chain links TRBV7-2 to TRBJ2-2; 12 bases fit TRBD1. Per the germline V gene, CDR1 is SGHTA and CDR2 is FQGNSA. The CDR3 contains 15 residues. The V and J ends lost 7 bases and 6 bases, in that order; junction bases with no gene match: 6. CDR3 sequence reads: CASTRDRGLSGELFF. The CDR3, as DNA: TGTGCCAGCACCCGGGACAGGGGGCTTTCCGGGGAGCTGTTTTTT.

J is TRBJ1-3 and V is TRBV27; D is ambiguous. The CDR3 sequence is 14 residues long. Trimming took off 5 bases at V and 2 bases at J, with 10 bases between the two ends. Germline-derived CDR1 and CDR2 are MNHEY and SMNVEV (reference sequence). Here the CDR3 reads CASSGGSPGNTIYF. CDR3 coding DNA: TGTGCCAGCAGTGGCGGTAGTCCTGGAAACACCATATATTTT.

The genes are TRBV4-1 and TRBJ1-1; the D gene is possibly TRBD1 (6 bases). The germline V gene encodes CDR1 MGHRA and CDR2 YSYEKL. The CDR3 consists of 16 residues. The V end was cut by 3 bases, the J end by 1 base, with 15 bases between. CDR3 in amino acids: CASSQGGGGKNTEAFF. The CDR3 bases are TGCGCCAGCAGCCAGGGTGGGGGCGGTAAGAACACTGAAGCTTTCTTT.